This T cell receptor beta chain was identified during a study of beta chain features in type 1 diabetes. Study-wide results and caveats: More deletions and fewer insertions at VDJ junctions were seen in type 1 diabetes patients.

Regarding this clone: The antigen remains undetermined.

Investigators reverse transcribed all isolated RNA, so they sequenced expressed TCRB transcripts. Profiling relied on immunoSEQ multiplex PCR, and the TCRdb table lists in-frame clones only, not all of them. The sample includes 250,000 to 350,000 clones, 12% to 15% seen only once; the top ten take 6.7%. The CDR3 sequence is 14 residues long. V shed 0 bases and J shed 7 bases, with 12 bases lying between them. The germline CDR1 and CDR2 sequences are SGHRS and YFSETQ. The J gene is TRBJ2-3, the V gene TRBV5-1, with D possibly TRBD2 on 5 matching bases. Sequencing was performed on central memory CD4+ T cells from blood. The clonotype originates from a man aged 25 to 45 in good health. The CDR3 here is CASSLGREPNTQYF. The CDR3 DNA sequence: TGCGCCAGCAGCTTGGGTCGGGAACCCAATACGCAGTATTTT. The full variable domain, rest sourced from reference TRBV5-1 and TRBJ2-3, is KAGVTQTPRYLIKTRGQQVTLSCSPISGHRSVSWYQQTPGQGLQFLFEYFSETQRNKGNFPGRFSGRQFSNSRSEMNVSTLELGDSALYLCASSLGREPNTQYFGPGTRLTVL.